Included here is one T cell receptor (beta chain) sequence, with context. The antigen is unknown. The CDR3 is made up of 14 amino acids. Germline CDR1 and CDR2: LNHDA and SQIVND (reference sequence). Trimming removed 5 bases at V and 3 bases at J, with 14 bases between. The data derive from a study of spatial heterogeneity in lung cancer. Study-wide context: The study consistently detected more beta-chain than alpha-chain sequences.

All TCR cDNA molecules were individually tagged with a unique molecular identifier. Using its own MiXCR run on the 5' RACE reads, TCRdb lists one record per CDR3 protein. The table shows just under 95,000 distinct CDR3 sequences, with roughly 12% occurring only once. Time point in this sample: sample taken at primary tumor resection. The sequenced material consisted of unsorted whole RNA from tumor, nontumor lung or frozen PBMC. About 73 TRACERx patients with early, untreated non-small cell lung cancer donated samples. General study results and limits: Expanded tumor TCRs that were ubiquitous appeared in blood more at resection than follow-up.

This TCR was sampled from a male donor with early-stage non-small cell lung cancer. This rearrangement joins TRBV19 to TRBJ2-7, with TRBD1 as a possible D gene (6 bases). The specimen was PBMCs, collected at surgery. CDR3 in DNA: TGTGCCAGTAGTCCGAACAGGGTCCGCTACGAGCAGTACTTC. Its protein product is CASSPNRVRYEQYF.